These 9 T cell receptor beta chains originate from one sample sequenced in a study of cytomegalovirus exposure and HLA in healthy donors. Primers included in the PCR were 60 Vbeta and 13 Jbeta primers. Sequencing was performed with immunoSEQ multiplex PCR; in TCRdb, only in-frame clones are kept and a portion is missing. The sample includes 65,000 to 100,000 clones, over 75% of them seen just once. Sequencing used PBMCs. The source is a female donor in good health and CMV-seronegative.

The chain uses TRBV4-1 and TRBJ2-2, with D possibly being TRBD2 (6 bases). The germline V gene encodes CDR1 MGHRA and CDR2 YSYEKL. The CDR3 is 17 residues long. V lost 4 bases to trimming and J lost 4 bases, with 19 bases between them. The CDR3 sequence is CASSPTSARGSTGELFF. The CDR3 bases are TGCGCCAGCAGCCCTACCTCGGCTCGGGGGAGCACCGGGGAGCTGTTTTTT.

The chain combines TRBV2 with TRBJ2-5; 11 bases map to TRBD2. The ends lost 3 bases at V and 5 bases at J; junction bases unmatched: 11. The CDR3 is 17 amino acids. The germline V gene has CDR1 SNHLY and CDR2 FYNNEI. The CDR3 bases are TGTGCCAGCAGTGAGCCCTGGCTAGCGGGGGGTGGTGAGACCCAGTACTTC. As protein: CASSEPWLAGGGETQYF. Together with reference TRBV2 and TRBJ2-5, the CDR3 gives the full variable domain: EPEVTQTPSHQVTQMGQEVILRCVPISNHLYFYWYRQILGQKVEFLVSFYNNEISEKSEIFDDQFSVERPDGSNFTLKIRSTKLEDSAMYFCASSEPWLAGGGETQYFGPGTRLLVL.

The chain is built from TRBV28 and TRBJ1-2; no clear D gene. Germline CDR1 and CDR2: MDHEN and SYDVKM. There are 14 residues in the CDR3. With 2 bases removed from V and 8 bases from J, the gap between germline ends came to 15 bases. In DNA form, the CDR3 reads TGTGCCAGCAGTTTAAGGGCCCGGGATGAGGGCTACACCTTC. Translated, it gives CASSLRARDEGYTF.

In this sample, this clone turned up a few times. The J gene is TRBJ1-5, the V gene TRBV6-4; D is ambiguous. V shed 3 bases and J shed 3 bases, with 9 bases lying between them. The CDR3 consists of 14 residues. CDR1 is MRHNA and CDR2 is SNTAGT in the germline V gene. This CDR3 reads CASSENADNQPQHF. The CDR3 coding sequence is TGTGCCAGCAGTGAGAACGCAGACAATCAGCCCCAGCATTTT.

The DNA for the CDR3 is TGTGCCAGCACCCTGGGGGGGATTAATTCACCCCTCCACTTT. As protein: CASTLGGINSPLHF. The V and J genes are TRBV2 and TRBJ1-6, with a tentative D call TRBD1 (5 bases). V shed 7 bases and J shed 6 bases, with 13 bases lying between them. This CDR3 is built from 14 residues. Germline V CDR1 and CDR2: SNHLY, FYNNEI.

This clone was counted once. Here the CDR3 DNA reads TGCGCCAGCAGCTTGGACTTTACTAGCAATCAGCCCCAGCATTTT. Translated, it gives CASSLDFTSNQPQHF. The chain has TRBV5-1 and TRBJ1-5; D is undetermined. Trimming pared 0 bases from V and 0 bases from J, leaving 7 bases between. This CDR3 contains 15 residues. The germline V gene encodes CDR1 SGHRS and CDR2 YFSETQ.

This chain uses TRBV2 with TRBJ1-5; 7 bases match TRBD1. V was clipped by 7 bases and J by 0 bases; unmatched bases: 9. Germline V CDR1 and CDR2: SNHLY, FYNNEI. The CDR3 is 16 residues long. The CDR3 nucleotides read TGTGCCAGCAAGGAAACCTGGGACAGTAGCAATCAGCCCCAGCATTTT. Translation: CASKETWDSSNQPQHF.

The chain couples TRBV4-2 to TRBJ1-1, with TRBD1 as a possible D gene (5 bases). This CDR3 contains 15 residues. The V gene lost 0 bases and the J gene lost 4 bases, with 12 bases spanning the gap. Germline V gene lookup returns CDR1 LGHNA and CDR2 YNFKEQ. DNA of the CDR3: TGTGCCAGCAGCCAAGAAGGAGGGGTTGGCACTGAAGCTTTCTTT. Protein sequence: CASSQEGGVGTEAFF.

The gene calls are TRBV5-1 and TRBJ1-1, with 9 bases lining up with TRBD1. Germline loops: CDR1 SGHRS, CDR2 YFSETQ. After removal of 1 base from V and 0 bases from J, the junction contained 7 bases not matched to a gene. The CDR3 totals 17 residues. This chain's CDR3 is CASSLTGQGVMNTEAFF. The CDR3 DNA reads as TGCGCCAGCAGCTTGACGGGACAGGGCGTAATGAACACTGAAGCTTTCTTT.